This T cell receptor (beta chain) stems from a study of human T cells and chemical hapten exposure. Time point described: healthy volunteer bleed at 6 weeks. Someone pulled total RNA out of unfractionated whole blood. TCRdb redid the calling of the RACE reads with MiXCR, one entry per CDR3 protein. This table holds about 77,000 distinct CDR3 sequences, over 6.5% found once. Looked up from germline, CDR1 is SQVTM and CDR2 is ANQGSEA. CDR3 length equals 15 residues. Trimming cost V 2 bases and J 5 bases; bases outside gene matches: 9. The rearrangement uses TRBV29-1 and TRBJ2-3; TRBD2 matches 8 bases. Sequences were obtained from whole blood. The origin of this receptor is a female donor in good health. Some clones in this sample may be carry-over from other donors' samples. CDR3 sequence reads: CSVELTGGLGDTQYF. The CDR3 nucleotides are TGCAGCGTTGAACTTACGGGGGGGCTTGGAGATACGCAGTATTTT.